Each of the 25 T cell receptor beta chains below was sequenced from the same sample in a study of response to subunit inactivated influenza vaccine. TCRdb reprocessed the RT-PCR reads with MiXCR, giving one entry per CDR3 protein. The profile covers about 830,000 distinct CDR3 sequences, with approximately 17% appearing a single time and 11% taken by the ten largest. The source was PBMCs from blood, collected less than 6 days after vaccination. These receptors came from a man aged 45-65 years who received an inactivated influenza vaccine.

The V call is TRBV5-1, the J call TRBJ2-5; 8 bases align to TRBD1. This CDR3 spans 13 amino acids. The V segment lost 5 bases and the J segment 5 bases; nucleotides outside the gene matches: 5. Per the germline V gene, CDR1 is SGHRS and CDR2 is YFSETQ. CDR3 sequence: CASRTGDRETQYF. The CDR3, as DNA: TGCGCCAGCAGGACAGGGGATCGGGAGACCCAGTACTTC.

This clonotype was recorded many times. The chain employs TRBV12-3 or TRBV12-4 and TRBJ2-3, with TRBD1 as a possible D gene (5 bases). V was trimmed by 6 bases and J by 3 bases, leaving 16 bases between them. CDR3 length: 15 amino acids. For the CDR3, the DNA is TGTGCCAGCAGCTTGGCGCAGGGAAAGACAGATACGCAGTATTTT. It is translated as CASSLAQGKTDTQYF.

This clonotype has ten or more counts. The rearrangement uses TRBV20-1 and TRBJ2-1, with 7 bases aligning to TRBD1. CDR3 length: 16 residues. The germline CDR1 and CDR2 sequences are DFQATT and SNEGSKA (reference sequence). V dropped 5 bases and J dropped 12; count of bases not matched to a gene: 22. The CDR3: CSALQSQGRQLSRQFF. Written as DNA, the CDR3 is TGCAGTGCTCTCCAATCACAGGGGCGACAGCTGTCCCGGCAGTTCTTC.

The genes are TRBV7-2 and TRBJ2-7; no clear D. The CDR3 is 14 residues long. V was shortened by 1 base and J by 2 bases, with 9 bases between the two germline ends. The germline gives CDR1 SGHTA, CDR2 FQGNSA. In nucleotides, the CDR3 is TGTGCCAGCAGCTTAGTGACGAGAGCCTACGAGCAGTACTTC. This codes for CASSLVTRAYEQYF.

This clonotype was counted a few times. The J gene is TRBJ2-3, the V gene TRBV5-1, with D unresolved. V lost 4 bases to trimming and J lost 2 bases, with 11 bases between them. Germline assignment: CDR1 SGHRS and CDR2 YFSETQ. This CDR3 is 14 amino acids long. The CDR3 protein is CASSPGEYTDTQYF. The CDR3 nucleotides read TGCGCCAGCAGCCCCGGCGAGTACACAGATACGCAGTATTTT.

The J gene is TRBJ2-1, the V gene TRBV28; D may be TRBD1 (6 bases). CDR3 length: 14 residues. CDR1 MDHEN and CDR2 SYDVKM come from the germline V gene. V lost 5 bases to trimming and J lost 10 bases, with 18 bases between them. Here the CDR3 reads CASSPDLTGTEQFF. In DNA, the CDR3 is TGTGCCAGCAGTCCCGACCTAACAGGGACCGAGCAGTTCTTC.

This clonotype has more than one count but fewer than ten. The V gene is TRBV12-3 or TRBV12-4, the J gene TRBJ2-2; D is undetermined. V dropped 8 bases and J dropped 3 bases, with 7 bases sitting between them. The CDR3 consists of 12 residues. CDR3 nucleotide sequence: TGTGCCAGCTGGTTGGACACCGGGGAGCTGTTTTTT. It translates to CASWLDTGELFF.

The J gene is TRBJ2-7, the V gene TRBV5-1, with TRBD1 as a possible D gene (5 bases). Germline V lookup: CDR1 SGHRS, CDR2 YFSETQ. The V and J ends lost 3 bases and 3 bases respectively, with 16 bases between them. The CDR3 consists of 15 residues. The CDR3 sequence: CASSSQSGHLYEQYF. The CDR3 DNA sequence: TGCGCCAGCAGCTCCCAGTCTGGACACCTCTACGAGCAGTACTTC.

This clonotype was seen a few times. V usage is TRBV4-2 and J usage is TRBJ2-7; D possibly uses TRBD1 or TRBD2 (5 bases each). CDR1 LGHNA and CDR2 YNFKEQ come from the germline V gene. The germline V and J ends were trimmed by 0 bases and 7 bases, with 13 bases remaining between them. The CDR3 contains 14 residues. DNA of the CDR3: TGTGCCAGCAGCCAAGATTGGGGCGGGTCAGAGCAGTACTTC. This gives the protein CASSQDWGGSEQYF.

This rearrangement joins TRBV7-2 to TRBJ2-7, with 11 nucleotides matching TRBD2. This CDR3 spans 16 amino acids. J gave up 1 base and V 5 bases, and 7 bases lay outside the gene matches. Germline assignment: CDR1 SGHTA and CDR2 FQGNSA. CDR3 region: CASSGGTSGPSYEQYF. The CDR3 bases are TGTGCCAGCAGCGGAGGGACTAGCGGCCCTTCCTACGAGCAGTACTTC.

This clonotype was detected a few times. This chain connects TRBV12-3 or TRBV12-4 to TRBJ2-1; 12 nucleotides line up with TRBD2. V was pared by 6 bases and J by 10 bases, with 7 bases of the junction left unmatched. This CDR3 spans 14 amino acids. CDR3 nucleotides: TGTGCCAGCAGCTGGACTAGCGGGAACGGGGAGCAGTTCTTC. Amino acids: CASSWTSGNGEQFF.

This clonotype has more than one count but fewer than ten. The chain uses TRBV5-6 and TRBJ2-1; 8 positions agree with TRBD1. The ends lost 5 bases at V and 4 bases at J; junction bases unmatched: 17. The germline V gene encodes CDR1 SGHDT and CDR2 YYEEEE. There are 18 residues in the CDR3. The CDR3 loop reads CASSPRTGPVSFYNEQFF. CDR3 sequence (DNA): TGTGCCAGCAGTCCTAGGACAGGGCCAGTCTCTTTTTACAATGAGCAGTTCTTC.

There are a few counts of this clonotype. J is TRBJ2-2 and V is TRBV20-1, with 10 bases fitting TRBD1. This CDR3 contains 14 residues. J gave up 5 bases and V 5 bases, and 5 bases lay outside the gene matches. Germline CDR1 DFQATT, CDR2 SNEGSKA (reference sequence). CDR3 in DNA: TGCAGTGCTGCCGGGACAGGGGAGACCGGGGAGCTGTTTTTT. This translates into CSAAGTGETGELFF.

This clonotype was detected only once. The chain has TRBV18 and TRBJ2-2; the match to TRBD1 covers 7 bases. Germline CDR1 and CDR2: KGHSH and LQKENI. The CDR3 consists of 14 residues. V gave up 3 bases and J gave up 6 bases; unmatched junction bases: 4. The CDR3 protein is CASSPTGYAGELFF. CDR3 bases: TGTGCCAGCTCACCGACAGGGTACGCCGGGGAGCTGTTTTTT.

This clonotype came up a few times. The rearrangement links TRBV20-1 to TRBJ2-1; TRBD2 might be the D (6 bases). The CDR3 is 15 residues long. Trimming shortened V by 1 base and J by 0 bases, and 10 bases separated the two germline ends. Per the germline V gene, CDR1 is DFQATT and CDR2 is SNEGSKA (reference sequence). The CDR3 DNA is TGCAGTGCTAGAGGGGGGGACCACTCCTACAATGAGCAGTTCTTC. Its protein is CSARGGDHSYNEQFF.

This clonotype came up once. The rearrangement links TRBV7-9 to TRBJ2-7, with 9 bases lining up with TRBD1. The CDR3 has 15 residues. Germline V gene lookup returns CDR1 SEHNR and CDR2 FQNEAQ (reference sequence). Losses at the gene ends were 1 base for V and 7 bases for J; bases not matched to a gene: 8. The DNA of the CDR3 is TGTGCCAGCAGCTTAGGGGGGACAGGGTGGATGGAGCAGTACTTC. Its translation: CASSLGGTGWMEQYF.

This clonotype turned up a few times. The V call is TRBV4-1, the J call TRBJ2-1; D not certain. The CDR3 loop spans 16 amino acids. V lost 0 bases, J lost 10 bases, and 19 bases lay in between. Germline loops: CDR1 MGHRA, CDR2 YSYEKL. This chain's CDR3 is CASSQDSDLDRSEQFF. The CDR3 nucleotides read TGCGCCAGCAGCCAAGATTCAGATCTAGACCGTAGCGAGCAGTTCTTC.

V and J are TRBV4-3 and TRBJ2-7, with 9 bases identical to TRBD1. The germline gives CDR1 LGHNA, CDR2 YSLEER. J was trimmed by 6 bases and V by 5 bases; bases with no gene match: 5. The CDR3 has 13 residues. The CDR3 region is CASSYHRGLEQYF. The CDR3 DNA is TGCGCCAGCAGCTACCACAGGGGGCTCGAGCAGTACTTC.

V and J are TRBV3-1 and TRBJ2-7; 7 bases match TRBD2. Looked up from germline, CDR1 is LGHDT and CDR2 is YNNKEL (reference sequence). The V gene end was trimmed by 0 bases and the J gene end by 7 bases; junction bases not matched to a gene: 9. The CDR3 is 15 amino acids. Here the CDR3 reads CASSQDAGVLNEQYF. CDR3 bases: TGTGCCAGCAGCCAAGACGCGGGAGTCTTGAATGAGCAGTACTTC.

The V and J genes are TRBV6-5 and TRBJ1-2, with unresolved D. Trimming pared 0 bases from V and 8 bases from J, leaving 13 bases between. Germline V gene sequence: CDR1 MNHEY, CDR2 SVGAGI. The CDR3 covers 14 residues. The CDR3 nucleotides are TGTGCCAGCAGTTACTCGGAGGGTGGAGAGGGCTACACCTTC. It specifies CASSYSEGGEGYTF.

This clonotype has just a few counts. The chain combines TRBV6-5 with TRBJ2-1; the D gene could be TRBD1 or TRBD2 (6 bases each). V lost 0 bases and J 5 bases, leaving 8 bases between the germline ends. This CDR3 has 14 residues. Germline assignment: CDR1 MNHEY and CDR2 SVGAGI. As DNA, the CDR3 is TGTGCCAGCAGTTACTCGGGGGGCCACAATGAGCAGTTCTTC. It encodes CASSYSGGHNEQFF.

The genes are TRBV24-1 and TRBJ2-5; no firm D call. The CDR3 runs 12 residues. The ends were cut back, 0 bases at V and 5 bases at J, with 3 bases in the middle. Looked up from germline, CDR1 is KGHDR and CDR2 is SFDVKD. CDR3 DNA: TGTGCCACCAGTGATTTGATGGAGACCCAGTACTTC. Its translation is CATSDLMETQYF.

This chain links TRBV10-3 with TRBJ2-7; TRBD2 aligns across 9 bases. This CDR3 spans 13 amino acids. J gave up 6 bases and V 8 bases, and 8 bases lay outside the gene matches. The germline gives CDR1 ENHRY, CDR2 SYGVKD. The CDR3 protein is CAIGTSLESEQYF. The CDR3 bases are TGTGCCATCGGGACTAGCCTGGAGAGCGAGCAGTACTTC.

This clonotype has more than one count but fewer than ten. The chain is built from TRBV18 and TRBJ2-1; no clear D gene. Trimming shortened V by 0 bases and J by 6 bases, and 12 bases separated the two germline ends. The germline V gene encodes CDR1 KGHSH and CDR2 LQKENI. This CDR3 comprises 15 residues. The CDR3 protein is CASSPPGLLVNEQFF. The CDR3 DNA follows: TGTGCCAGCTCACCACCGGGTCTCCTGGTCAATGAGCAGTTCTTC.

This clonotype was detected many times. V gene TRBV6-2 or TRBV6-3 combines with J gene TRBJ2-7, with D unresolved. This CDR3 comprises 14 residues. Germline V gene data show CDR1 as MNHEY and CDR2 as SVGEGT. V was clipped by 4 bases and J by 3 bases, with 13 bases between them. This chain's CDR3 is CASSSRGRSYEQYF. The DNA of the CDR3 is TGTGCCAGCAGTTCTCGAGGACGGAGCTACGAGCAGTACTTC.